Presented here are 20 T cell receptor beta chains from one specimen sequenced in a study of blood T cell repertoires in COVID-19 (dated by TCRdb to about 2020). The library was obtained by the immunoSEQ multiplex PCR assay. This immuneACCESS table, as held by TCRdb, lists in-frame sequences with V and J called but not all clones. Of the missing ones, under half trace to an unresolved V gene in checked studies; the others have no known cause. The sample profile shows 300,000 or so clones; about nine tenths of them were found once. About 1.6% of the sample is in the top ten clones. Sequencing was carried out using peripheral blood. The origin of the receptors is a woman between 40 and 55 years old who had recovered from COVID-19.

J is TRBJ2-2 and V is TRBV4-2; 8 nucleotides agree with TRBD1. The germline V gene encodes CDR1 LGHNA and CDR2 YNFKEQ. The CDR3 is made up of 13 amino acids. J was trimmed by 12 bases and V by 4 bases; bases with no gene match: 7. The CDR3 is CASSRIDRGQLFF. As DNA, the CDR3 is TGTGCCAGCAGCCGAATAGACAGGGGCCAGCTGTTTTTT.

V usage is TRBV19 and J usage is TRBJ1-1; 11 nucleotides line up with TRBD1. The trim removed 5 bases at V and 5 bases at J, leaving 10 bases unmatched. Germline-derived CDR1 and CDR2 are LNHDA and SQIVND (reference sequence). CDR3 length: 16 amino acids. For the CDR3, the DNA is TGTGCCAGTAGTCGCCGGACAGGGGGCGCTCGGACTGAAGCTTTCTTT. Its translation is CASSRRTGGARTEAFF.

V usage is TRBV19 and J usage is TRBJ2-5, with a tentative D call TRBD2 (6 bases). The V and J ends lost 6 bases and 7 bases respectively, with 18 bases between them. The germline V gene has CDR1 LNHDA and CDR2 SQIVND (reference sequence). The length of the CDR3 is 14 residues. CDR3 coding DNA: TGTGCCAGTAGAGGGACTGCCGTTGTTGGGACCCAGTACTTC. Translating gives CASRGTAVVGTQYF.

The DNA of the CDR3 is TGCGCCAGCAGCCAAGATGGTGTCAGGGGGAACACCGGGGAGCTGTTTTTT. Translated: CASSQDGVRGNTGELFF. The chain joins TRBV4-3 to TRBJ2-2, with a tentative D call TRBD1 (6 bases). Germline V CDR1 and CDR2: LGHNA, YSLEER. Between the trimmed V and J ends, which lost 0 bases and 1 base, there was a span of 12 bases. CDR3 length equals 17 residues.

This rearrangement joins TRBV3-1 (or the pseudogene TRBV3-2) to TRBJ2-5; TRBD2 agrees at 11 bases. Trimming took 4 bases from V and 0 from J; bases not matched to a gene: 4. This CDR3 spans 16 amino acids. Germline loops: CDR1 LGHDT, CDR2 YNNKEL (reference sequence). CDR3 sequence: CASSRLAGPYQETQYF. CDR3 bases: TGTGCCAGCAGCCGACTAGCGGGGCCGTACCAAGAGACCCAGTACTTC.

The rearrangement uses TRBV5-5 and TRBJ1-2, with 9 bases identical to TRBD1. The germline V gene encodes CDR1 SGHKS and CDR2 YYEKEE (reference sequence). V was clipped by 0 bases and J by 5 bases; unmatched bases: 2. The CDR3 has 14 amino acids. CDR3 sequence (DNA): TGTGCCAGCAGCTTGGCGACAGGGGGATATGGCTACACCTTC. It translates to CASSLATGGYGYTF. The variable domain in full, completed from reference TRBV5-5 and TRBJ1-2, reads DAGVTQSPTHLIKTRGQQVTLRCSPISGHKSVSWYQQVLGQGPQFIFQYYEKEERGRGNFPDRFSARQFPNYSSELNVNALLLGDSALYLCASSLATGGYGYTFGSGTRLTVV.

The V call is TRBV5-6, the J call TRBJ2-3; D gene unclear. Germline V gene lookup returns CDR1 SGHDT and CDR2 YYEEEE. The CDR3 is 15 amino acids. V gave up 5 bases and J gave up 1 base, with 14 bases separating them. The DNA for the CDR3 is TGTGCCAGCAGTTTTCCCCGACTTGGCACAGATACGCAGTATTTT. It encodes CASSFPRLGTDTQYF.

This clone occurred once. J is TRBJ1-1 and V is TRBV18; tentatively, D is TRBD1 (5 bases). The CDR3 runs to 12 residues. V lost 2 bases and J lost 8, with 9 bases in between. The germline V gene has CDR1 KGHSH and CDR2 LQKENI. Here the CDR3 DNA reads TGTGCCAGCTCACCAAAGCGGGGCGAAGCTTTCTTT. It specifies CASSPKRGEAFF.

The rearrangement uses TRBV20-1 and TRBJ1-3; D is unresolved. CDR3 size: 14 residues. Germline V lookup: CDR1 DFQATT, CDR2 SNEGSKA (reference sequence). V was pared by 3 bases and J by 1 base, with 10 bases between. CDR3 DNA: TGCAGTGCTAGTTTTGAGGGTTCTGGAAACACCATATATTTT. This gives the protein CSASFEGSGNTIYF.

V is TRBV6-1 and J is TRBJ2-3; unclear D gene. V lost 1 base and J 7 bases, leaving 6 bases between the germline ends. Germline V gene data show CDR1 as MNHNS and CDR2 as SASEGT. This CDR3 has 12 amino acids. This CDR3 reads CASSEDKNTQYF. CDR3 nucleotides: TGTGCCAGCAGTGAAGATAAAAATACGCAGTATTTT.

The chain uses TRBV3-1 (or the pseudogene TRBV3-2) and TRBJ2-1; D possibly corresponds to TRBD1 (6 bases). The CDR3 extends over 16 amino acids. CDR1 LGHDT and CDR2 YNNKEL come from the germline V gene (reference sequence). V was pared by 4 bases and J by 0 bases, with 13 bases between. CDR3 residues: CASSPYGTYSYNEQFF. The CDR3 nucleotides read TGTGCCAGCAGCCCTTACGGGACATACTCCTACAATGAGCAGTTCTTC.

This clone was observed a handful of times. This chain uses TRBV4-3 with TRBJ2-7, with D possibly matching TRBD2 (5 bases). V gave up 0 bases and J gave up 6 bases, with 15 bases separating them. CDR1 is LGHNA, CDR2 YSLEER, per germline. The CDR3 consists of 15 residues. The CDR3, as DNA: TGCGCCAGCAGCCAAGATGACGGGAATGGCCTCGAGCAGTACTTC. Amino acid sequence: CASSQDDGNGLEQYF.

V usage is TRBV3-1 (or the pseudogene TRBV3-2) and J usage is TRBJ1-6; possibly TRBD1 for D (5 bases). Trimming removed 4 bases from V and 7 bases from J, with 17 bases in between. This CDR3 is built from 16 residues. Germline V gene data show CDR1 as LGHDT and CDR2 as YNNKEL (reference sequence). The CDR3 region is CASSLKYDRGNSPLHF. CDR3 nucleotide sequence: TGTGCCAGCAGCCTAAAATATGACAGAGGCAATTCACCCCTCCACTTT.

This chain's CDR3 is CASSYPLGGGRETQYF. Written as DNA, the CDR3 is TGTGCCAGCAGTTACCCCCTGGGGGGAGGCCGGGAGACCCAGTACTTC. V and J are TRBV6-2 or TRBV6-3 and TRBJ2-5; D possibly corresponds to TRBD2 (6 bases). Germline V gene data show CDR1 as MNHEY and CDR2 as SVGEGT. The CDR3 has 16 residues. Trimming removed 2 bases at V and 5 bases at J, with 18 bases between.

The V and J genes are TRBV4-1 and TRBJ2-1; TRBD2 matches 8 bases. The CDR3 contains 18 residues. Germline-derived CDR1 and CDR2 are MGHRA and YSYEKL. V lost 1 base, J lost 6 bases, and 14 bases stayed unmatched. The CDR3: CASSQGPGGGPSSNEQFF. CDR3 DNA sequence: TGCGCCAGCAGCCAAGGCCCGGGGGGGGGTCCTTCATCCAATGAGCAGTTCTTC.

This clone was detected only once. The CDR3 nucleotides are TGTGCCATCAGTCTAGCGGGGGGGCAAAATGAGCAGTTCTTC. Protein product: CAISLAGGQNEQFF. V usage is TRBV10-3 and J usage is TRBJ2-1, with 12 nucleotides matching TRBD2. The CDR3 is made up of 14 amino acids. CDR1 and CDR2 (germline): ENHRY, SYGVKD. Trimming cost V 5 bases and J 7 bases; bases outside gene matches: 3.

As regards this clone: At one end the junction does not follow the germline gene, possibly because of a read error. The chain employs TRBV30 and TRBJ1-4, with 7 nucleotides matching TRBD1. Germline lookup yields CDR1 GTSNPN and CDR2 SVGIG (reference sequence). The CDR3 is 14 amino acids. CDR3 in DNA: TGTGCCTTCCTTACAGGGGCAACGAATGAAAAACTGTTTTTT. Its protein is CAFLTGATNEKLFF.

This sequence joins TRBV11-2 and TRBJ2-1, with D possibly matching TRBD2 (5 bases). The V gene's germline CDR1 is SGHAT and CDR2 FQNNGV. The CDR3 contains 13 residues. Trimming shortened V by 2 bases and J by 7 bases, and 9 bases separated the two germline ends. The CDR3 spells CASSLHGLNEQFF. The CDR3 nucleotides read TGTGCCAGCAGCTTACATGGACTTAATGAGCAGTTCTTC.

CDR3 nucleotide sequence: TGTGCCAGCAGCGGTAGGACAGGGGAGGACCATGGCTACACCTTC. It yields the protein CASSGRTGEDHGYTF. This sequence joins TRBV3-1 (or the pseudogene TRBV3-2) and TRBJ1-2; 9 bases agree with TRBD1. The junction had 10 bases not matched to a gene; V was cut back by 5 bases and J by 6 bases. The germline CDR1 and CDR2 sequences are LGHDT and YNNKEL (reference sequence). This CDR3 is built from 15 residues.

The chain has TRBV6-6 and TRBJ2-2, with a weak D call TRBD1 (6 bases). Germline CDR1 MNHNY, CDR2 SVGAGI (reference sequence). This CDR3 has 14 residues. V lost 7 bases and J lost 2, with 11 bases in between. CDR3 in amino acids: CASKPGHNTGELFF. The CDR3 nucleotides read TGTGCCAGCAAACCGGGACACAACACCGGGGAGCTGTTTTTT.